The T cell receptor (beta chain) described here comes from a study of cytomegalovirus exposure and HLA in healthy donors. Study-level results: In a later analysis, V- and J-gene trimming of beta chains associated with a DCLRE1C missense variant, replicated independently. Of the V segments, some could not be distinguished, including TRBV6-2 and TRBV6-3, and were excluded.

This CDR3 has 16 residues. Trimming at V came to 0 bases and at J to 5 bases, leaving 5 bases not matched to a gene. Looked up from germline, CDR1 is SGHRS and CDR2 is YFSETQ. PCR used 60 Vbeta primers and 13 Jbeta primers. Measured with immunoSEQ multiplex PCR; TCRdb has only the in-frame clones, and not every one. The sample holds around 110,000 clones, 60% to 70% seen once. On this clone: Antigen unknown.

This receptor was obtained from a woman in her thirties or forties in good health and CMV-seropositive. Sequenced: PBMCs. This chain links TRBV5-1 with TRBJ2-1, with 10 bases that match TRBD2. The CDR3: CASSLVLAGANNEQFF. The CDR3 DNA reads TGCGCCAGCAGCTTGGTGCTAGCGGGAGCTAACAATGAGCAGTTCTTC. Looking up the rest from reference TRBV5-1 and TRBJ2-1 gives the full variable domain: KAGVTQTPRYLIKTRGQQVTLSCSPISGHRSVSWYQQTPGQGLQFLFEYFSETQRNKGNFPGRFSGRQFSNSRSEMNVSTLELGDSALYLCASSLVLAGANNEQFFGPGTRLTVL.